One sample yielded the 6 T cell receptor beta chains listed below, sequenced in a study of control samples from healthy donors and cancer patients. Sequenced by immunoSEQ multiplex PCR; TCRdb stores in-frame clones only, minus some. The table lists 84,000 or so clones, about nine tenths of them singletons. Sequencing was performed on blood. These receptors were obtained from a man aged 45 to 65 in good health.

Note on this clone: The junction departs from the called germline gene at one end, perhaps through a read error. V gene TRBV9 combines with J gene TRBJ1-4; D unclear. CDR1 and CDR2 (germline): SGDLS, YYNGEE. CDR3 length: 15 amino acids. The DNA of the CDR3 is TGTGTCAGCAGCGTAGGGTCTCCGGGTTCCGCTGAACTGTTTTTT. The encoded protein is CVSSVGSPGSAELFF.

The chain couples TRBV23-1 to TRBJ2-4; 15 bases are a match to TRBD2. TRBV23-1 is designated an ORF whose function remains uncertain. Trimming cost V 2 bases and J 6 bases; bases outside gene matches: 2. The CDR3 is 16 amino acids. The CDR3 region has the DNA TGCGCCAGCAGTCAAAGGACTAGCGGGGGGGTAAACATTCAGTACTTC. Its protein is CASSQRTSGGVNIQYF.

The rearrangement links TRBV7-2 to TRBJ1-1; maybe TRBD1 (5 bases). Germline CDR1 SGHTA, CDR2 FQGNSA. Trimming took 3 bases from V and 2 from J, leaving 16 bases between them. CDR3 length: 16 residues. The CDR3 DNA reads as TGTGCCAGCAGCTTGTGGGGGGGGTCGGGCAACACTGAAGCTTTCTTT. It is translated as CASSLWGGSGNTEAFF.

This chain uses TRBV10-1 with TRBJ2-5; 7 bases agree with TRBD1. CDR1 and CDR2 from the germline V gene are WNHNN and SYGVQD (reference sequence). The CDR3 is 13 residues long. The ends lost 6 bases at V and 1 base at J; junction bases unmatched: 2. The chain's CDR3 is CASSRDSQETQYF. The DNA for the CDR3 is TGCGCCAGCAGCCGGGACAGCCAAGAGACCCAGTACTTC.

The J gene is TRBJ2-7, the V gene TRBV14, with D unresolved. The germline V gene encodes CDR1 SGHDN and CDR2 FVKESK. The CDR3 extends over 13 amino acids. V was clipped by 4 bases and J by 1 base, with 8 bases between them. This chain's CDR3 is CASSRIESYEQYF. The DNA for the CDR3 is TGTGCCAGCAGCCGTATTGAATCCTACGAGCAGTACTTC.

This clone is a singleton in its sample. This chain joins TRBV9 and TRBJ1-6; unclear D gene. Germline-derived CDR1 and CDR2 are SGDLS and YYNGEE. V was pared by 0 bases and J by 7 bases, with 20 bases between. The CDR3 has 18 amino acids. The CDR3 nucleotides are TGTGCCAGCAGCGTAGGATTGGGTCCCCATGTCGGAAATTCACCCCTCCACTTT. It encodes CASSVGLGPHVGNSPLHF.